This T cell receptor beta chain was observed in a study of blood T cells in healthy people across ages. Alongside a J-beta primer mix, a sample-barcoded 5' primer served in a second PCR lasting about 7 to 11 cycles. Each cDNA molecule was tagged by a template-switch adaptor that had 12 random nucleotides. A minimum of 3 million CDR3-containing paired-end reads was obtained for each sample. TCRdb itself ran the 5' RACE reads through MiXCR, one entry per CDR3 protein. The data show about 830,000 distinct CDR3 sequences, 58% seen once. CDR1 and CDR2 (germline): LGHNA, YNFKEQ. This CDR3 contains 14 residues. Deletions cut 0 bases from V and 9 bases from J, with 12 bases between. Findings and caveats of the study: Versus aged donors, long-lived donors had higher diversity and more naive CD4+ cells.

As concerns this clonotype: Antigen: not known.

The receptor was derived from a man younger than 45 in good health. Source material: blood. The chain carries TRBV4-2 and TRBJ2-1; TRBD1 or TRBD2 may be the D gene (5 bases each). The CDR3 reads CASSQDERGAEQFF. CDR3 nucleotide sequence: TGTGCCAGCAGCCAAGATGAGAGAGGGGCTGAGCAGTTCTTC.